The source of this TCR beta chain is a study of blood T cell repertoires in COVID-19. Whole-study context: COVID-19 samples from acute and convalescent phases originated in the United States, Italy and Spain.

Trimming took 3 bases from V and 5 from J, leaving 7 bases between them. The CDR3 consists of 13 residues. The germline gives CDR1 KGHDR, CDR2 SFDVKD. Authors' data handling: Reference gene primers were amplified, and this amplification served to estimate nucleated cell counts. Profiling relied on immunoSEQ multiplex PCR, and the TCRdb table lists in-frame clones only, not all of them. That table gives V, J and clone size, and the DNA gave D and trimming. In the table there are roughly 380,000 clones, around nine tenths of which are singletons. Recruits, aged roughly 18 to 95 years, lived in 25 or so US areas. A COVID-19 case was met by exposed participants within 2 weeks before study entry.

The receptor comes from a woman under 40 who had been exposed to COVID-19. Sample: PBMCs or T cells enriched from blood (not recorded which). V and J are TRBV24-1 and TRBJ1-5; possible D gene TRBD1, 5 bases. The CDR3 spells CATSDRGDQPQHF. The CDR3 DNA follows: TGTGCCACCAGTGATCGGGGGGATCAGCCCCAGCATTTT.